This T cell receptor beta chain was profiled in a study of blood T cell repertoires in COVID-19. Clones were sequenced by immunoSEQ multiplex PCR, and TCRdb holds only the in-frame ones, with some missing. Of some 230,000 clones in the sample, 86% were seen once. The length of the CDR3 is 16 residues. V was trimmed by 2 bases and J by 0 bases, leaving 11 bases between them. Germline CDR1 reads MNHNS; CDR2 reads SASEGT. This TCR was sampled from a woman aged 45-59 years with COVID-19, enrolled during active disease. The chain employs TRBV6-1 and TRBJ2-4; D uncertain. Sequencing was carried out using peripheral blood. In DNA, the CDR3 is TGTGCCAGCAGTGAATTGTCTAACCTAGCCAAAAACATTCAGTACTTC. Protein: CASSELSNLAKNIQYF.